These 20 T cell receptor beta chains were sequenced from one sample in a study of blood T cell repertoires in COVID-19. Measured with immunoSEQ multiplex PCR; TCRdb has only the in-frame clones, and not every one. Of over 250,000 clones listed, around nine tenths were seen once; the top ten hold 2.6%. Material: PBMCs or T cells enriched from blood (not recorded which). These receptors came from a woman younger than 35 who had recovered from COVID-19.

The chain employs TRBV7-6 and TRBJ2-5; TRBD1 agrees at 8 bases. Trimming removed 1 base from V and 0 bases from J; junction bases left unmatched: 10. Germline V CDR1 and CDR2: SGHVS, FNYEAQ. The CDR3 sequence is 18 residues long. The CDR3 is CASSLEWGQVPYQETQYF. The DNA for the CDR3 is TGTGCCAGCAGCTTAGAATGGGGACAGGTCCCCTACCAAGAGACCCAGTACTTC. The variable domain in full, with the rest retrieved from reference TRBV7-6 and TRBJ2-5, is GAGVSQSPRYKVTKRGQDVALRCDPISGHVSLYWYRQALGQGPEFLTYFNYEAQQDKSGLPNDRFSAERPEGSISTLTIQRTEQRDSAMYRCASSLEWGQVPYQETQYFGPGTRLLVL.

The chain combines TRBV5-4 with TRBJ1-3, with D perhaps matching TRBD1 (5 bases). V was clipped by 4 bases and J by 0 bases, with 11 bases between them. Germline CDR1 and CDR2: SGHNT and YYREEE (reference sequence). The CDR3 totals 15 residues. The CDR3 DNA is TGTGCCAGCAGCAGGGGCGCAGTCTCTGGAAACACCATATATTTT. Translation gives CASSRGAVSGNTIYF.

The chain is built from TRBV6-5 and TRBJ2-1; the D is unclear. This CDR3 comprises 15 residues. Trimming took off 6 bases at V and 8 bases at J, with 20 bases between the two ends. Germline CDR1 and CDR2: MNHEY and SVGAGI. CDR3 protein: CASSYYQEGAYEQFF. CDR3 in DNA: TGTGCCAGCAGCTATTACCAGGAAGGTGCCTATGAGCAGTTCTTC.

The J gene is TRBJ2-7, the V gene TRBV7-2, with 9 nucleotides matching TRBD1. Germline V lookup: CDR1 SGHTA, CDR2 FQGNSA. The length of the CDR3 is 17 residues. V lost 4 bases to trimming and J lost 4 bases; unmatched junction nucleotides: 14. CDR3 bases: TGTGCCAGCAGCTCCCGCCCGGGACAGGGAACTTTGTACGAGCAGTACTTC. Its translation is CASSSRPGQGTLYEQYF.

The genes are TRBV10-2 and TRBJ2-1, with 10 bases identical to TRBD2. The CDR3 extends over 15 amino acids. The germline CDR1 and CDR2 sequences are WSHSY and SAAADI. The V gene end was trimmed by 1 base and the J gene end by 11 bases; junction bases not matched to a gene: 8. CDR3 sequence reads: CASSELGLAVSQQFF. CDR3 bases: TGCGCCAGCAGTGAGTTAGGACTAGCGGTTTCTCAGCAGTTCTTC.

This clone was seen ten or more times. This sequence joins TRBV5-6 and TRBJ1-1; tentative D call: TRBD1 (5 bases). In germline, CDR1 is SGHDT, CDR2 YYEEEE. The CDR3 is 13 residues long. V was trimmed by 4 bases and J by 4 bases, leaving 11 bases between them. CDR3 in amino acids: CASSRLQGTEAFF. In DNA form, the CDR3 reads TGTGCCAGCAGCCGCCTGCAGGGCACTGAAGCTTTCTTT.

The chain uses TRBV28 and TRBJ2-1; D uncertain. V was clipped by 8 bases and J by 8 bases, with 19 bases between them. The CDR3 sequence is 14 residues long. CDR1 is MDHEN and CDR2 is SYDVKM in the germline V gene. The CDR3 DNA reads TGTGCCAGCTCCAGTTTAATAAAGCTAGATGAGCAGTTCTTC. This sequence encodes CASSSLIKLDEQFF.

A few counts support this clone. CDR3 nucleotide sequence: TGTGCCAGCAGCTTAGCGCCCGTTGGACAGGGGTATCAGCCCCAGCATTTT. Translating it yields CASSLAPVGQGYQPQHF. The chain uses TRBV7-9 and TRBJ1-5; 9 positions agree with TRBD1. The CDR3 is made up of 17 amino acids. From germline, CDR1 is SEHNR and CDR2 FQNEAQ (reference sequence). The junction had 8 bases not matched to a gene; V was cut back by 0 bases and J by 5 bases.

This chain links TRBV6-2 or TRBV6-3 with TRBJ2-7; the D gene is possibly TRBD1 (6 bases). Germline CDR1 is MNHEY and CDR2 is SVGEGT. V lost 6 bases to trimming and J lost 2 bases, with 11 bases between them. There are 13 residues in the CDR3. The CDR3 DNA is TGTGCCAGCAGGTACCGGGACACCTACGAGCAGTACTTC. Translation gives CASRYRDTYEQYF.

The chain combines TRBV9 with TRBJ2-5; 10 nucleotides agree with TRBD2. J lost 5 bases, V lost 4 bases, and 11 bases had no gene match. Germline V gene sequence: CDR1 SGDLS, CDR2 YYNGEE. CDR3 size: 16 residues. CDR3: CASSFGTSDRWETQYF. CDR3 sequence (DNA): TGTGCCAGCAGCTTTGGGACTAGCGATAGATGGGAGACCCAGTACTTC.

The chain couples TRBV19 to TRBJ1-2; D gene uncertain. Trimming cost V 0 bases and J 6 bases, with 17 bases left between them. Germline CDR1 and CDR2: LNHDA and SQIVND (reference sequence). The CDR3 sequence is 16 residues long. For the CDR3, the DNA is TGTGCCAGTAGTATAGATCGATCAGGTGTTTGGGATGGCTACACCTTC. Protein: CASSIDRSGVWDGYTF.

The chain has TRBV4-1 and TRBJ2-1, with 10 bases fitting TRBD1. Trimming at V came to 3 bases and at J to 4 bases, leaving 6 bases not matched to a gene. CDR1 is MGHRA and CDR2 is YSYEKL in the germline V gene. The CDR3 covers 16 residues. CDR3 bases: TGCGCCAGCAGCCACCAGGGACAGGGGCGATACAATGAGCAGTTCTTC. Amino acids: CASSHQGQGRYNEQFF.

The chain has TRBV25-1 and TRBJ1-4; 7 bases are shared with TRBD1. The CDR3 spans 15 residues. Germline CDR1 is MGHDK and CDR2 is SYGVNS. The trim removed 4 bases at V and 0 bases at J, leaving 2 bases unmatched. CDR3 loop: CASSVQGATNEKLFF. CDR3 DNA sequence: TGTGCCAGCAGTGTTCAGGGGGCAACTAATGAAAAACTGTTTTTT. Looking up the rest from reference TRBV25-1 and TRBJ1-4 gives the full variable domain: EADIYQTPRYLVIGTGKKITLECSQTMGHDKMYWYQQDPGMELHLIHYSYGVNSTEKGDLSSESTVSRIRTEHFPLTLESARPSHTSQYLCASSVQGATNEKLFFGSGTQLSVL.

This clone has just a few counts. The chain is built from TRBV5-4 and TRBJ1-2; perhaps TRBD1 as D (5 bases). CDR3 length equals 16 residues. The V and J ends lost 2 bases and 8 bases respectively, with 22 bases between them. Germline CDR1 is SGHNT and CDR2 is YYREEE (reference sequence). The CDR3 reads CASSFGGGGNTMGYTF. The CDR3 DNA reads as TGTGCCAGCAGCTTTGGAGGCGGGGGAAACACTATGGGCTACACCTTC.

The rearrangement joins TRBV6-2 or TRBV6-3 to TRBJ1-5, with 8 bases matching TRBD1. Trimming cost V 6 bases and J 6 bases; bases outside gene matches: 10. From germline, CDR1 is MNHEY and CDR2 SVGEGT. This CDR3 is 15 amino acids long. The CDR3 loop is CASSQGQALGQPQHF. DNA for the CDR3: TGTGCCAGCAGCCAGGGACAGGCGCTGGGTCAGCCCCAGCATTTT.

This clone has just a few counts. Here the CDR3 DNA reads TGTGCCTCACATCCCGGACTACGCACAGATACGCAGTATTTT. It translates to CASHPGLRTDTQYF. This rearrangement joins TRBV30 to TRBJ2-3; tentative D call: TRBD2 (6 bases). The germline V gene has CDR1 GTSNPN and CDR2 SVGIG (reference sequence). V lost 7 bases, J lost 1 base, and 15 bases lay in between. The CDR3 totals 14 residues.

The rearrangement links TRBV7-6 to TRBJ2-1, with 9 bases lining up with TRBD2. Germline trimming cut 3 bases from V and 6 bases from J; bases unmatched to any gene: 6. Germline CDR1 is SGHVS and CDR2 is FNYEAQ. This CDR3 comprises 15 residues. The CDR3: CASSLSGGSGNEQFF. The CDR3 DNA is TGTGCCAGCAGCTTGAGCGGGGGGTCGGGCAATGAGCAGTTCTTC.

This chain connects TRBV5-1 to TRBJ1-1; D gene uncertain. Germline V gene sequence: CDR1 SGHRS, CDR2 YFSETQ. This CDR3 is built from 15 residues. Trimming cost V 0 bases and J 1 base, with 10 bases left between them. The DNA for the CDR3 is TGCGCCAGCAGCTTGGTCCCGGGTACGAACACTGAAGCTTTCTTT. Translated, it gives CASSLVPGTNTEAFF.

A few counts support this clone. This rearrangement joins TRBV6-1 to TRBJ1-1; no firm D call. Trimming shortened V by 2 bases and J by 7 bases, and 11 bases separated the two germline ends. Per germline, CDR1 MNHNS and CDR2 SASEGT. The CDR3 covers 13 residues. CDR3 sequence (DNA): TGTGCCAGCAGTGAACTGTGGGCAGGTGAAGCTTTCTTT. It encodes CASSELWAGEAFF.

This chain joins TRBV10-3 and TRBJ2-7; 7 bases are shared with TRBD1. CDR3 length: 15 residues. Germline V gene data show CDR1 as ENHRY and CDR2 as SYGVKD. Unmatched junction bases numbered 15, after V lost 6 bases and J lost 7 bases. CDR3: CAIREAGTAAPEQYF. For the CDR3, the DNA is TGTGCCATCAGGGAAGCCGGGACAGCGGCTCCTGAGCAGTACTTC.